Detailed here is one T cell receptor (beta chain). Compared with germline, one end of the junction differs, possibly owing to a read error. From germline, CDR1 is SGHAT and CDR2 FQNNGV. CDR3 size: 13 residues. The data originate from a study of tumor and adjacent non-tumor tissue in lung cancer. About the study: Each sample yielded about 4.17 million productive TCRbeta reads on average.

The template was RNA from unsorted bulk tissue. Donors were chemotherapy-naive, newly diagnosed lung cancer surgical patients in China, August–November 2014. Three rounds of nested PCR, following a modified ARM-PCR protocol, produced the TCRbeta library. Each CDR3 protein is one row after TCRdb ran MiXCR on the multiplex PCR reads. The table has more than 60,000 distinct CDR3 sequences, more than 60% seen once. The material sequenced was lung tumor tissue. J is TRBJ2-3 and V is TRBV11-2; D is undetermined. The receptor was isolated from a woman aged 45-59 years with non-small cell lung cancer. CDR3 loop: CANSLASANTQYF. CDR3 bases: TGTGCCAACAGCTTAGCTAGTGCAAATACGCAGTATTTT. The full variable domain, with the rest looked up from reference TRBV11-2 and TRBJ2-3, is EAGVAQSPRYKIIEKRQSVAFWCNPISGHATLYWYQQILGQGPKLLIQFQNNGVVDDSQLPKDRFSAERLKGVDSTLKIQPAKLEDSAVYLCANSLASANTQYFGPGTRLTVL.